The entry that follows covers one TCR beta chain sequence. This sample was taken from a study of patients and donors after allogeneic stem cell transplantation. The CDR3 spans 11 residues. The V end lost 7 bases, the J end lost 6 bases, and 9 bases lay between the germline ends. Germline CDR1 reads SGHRS; CDR2 reads YFSETQ. TCRdb re-analysed the RT-PCR reads in MiXCR, keeping a single row per CDR3 protein. The top ten hold approximately 82% of the sample, which has approximately 31,000 distinct CDR3 sequences, roughly a third seen once. Sequencing was done on a sample of blood, either unsorted or a sorted T cell fraction (not recorded which). The origin of this receptor is a human donor who was either an allogeneic HSCT recipient or a stem cell or donor lymphocyte infusion donor (not recorded which). It is not recorded whose cells these are; they may come from a transplant donor. The V gene is TRBV5-1, the J gene TRBJ2-3, with D hard to call. CDR3: CASRGMDTQYF. DNA for the CDR3: TGCGCCAGCCGTGGGATGGATACGCAGTATTTT.